What follows are 14 T cell receptor beta chains derived from one specimen sequenced in a study of T cells in Graves' hyperthyroidism and ophthalmopathy. Using RNA transcripts as the source, TCR beta CDR3 regions were amplified. The HTBI primer set was used in a first-round RT-PCR of the TCR CDR3. TCRdb fed the multiplex PCR reads into MiXCR, producing one record per CDR3 protein. Of under 250,000 distinct CDR3 sequences listed, about 24% are singletons. What was sequenced was blood. These receptors came from a woman in her thirties or forties with Graves' ophthalmopathy.

This clonotype was seen repeatedly, ten times or more. J is TRBJ2-7 and V is TRBV12-3 or TRBV12-4; D is perhaps TRBD2 (6 bases). Trimming cost V 3 bases and J 4 bases, with 10 bases left between them. This CDR3 region has 13 residues. CDR3 amino acids: CASSLEGQYEQYF. The CDR3 DNA reads TGTGCCAGCAGTTTGGAGGGCCAGTACGAGCAGTACTTC.

This clonotype appeared many times. The chain links TRBV5-1 to TRBJ2-5; D may be TRBD1 (6 bases). The germline CDR1 and CDR2 sequences are SGHRS and YFSETQ. This CDR3 is 13 amino acids long. Trimming shortened V by 0 bases and J by 6 bases, and 9 bases separated the two germline ends. CDR3 in amino acids: CASSLDRAQTQYF. DNA of the CDR3: TGCGCCAGCAGCTTGGACAGGGCCCAGACCCAGTACTTC.

V gene TRBV12-3 or TRBV12-4 combines with J gene TRBJ2-7; D may be TRBD1 (6 bases). The CDR3 loop spans 14 amino acids. V was shortened by 10 bases and J by 0 bases, with 16 bases between the two germline ends. The chain's CDR3 is CATAIQGSSYEQYF. DNA for the CDR3: TGTGCCACCGCTATTCAGGGGAGCTCCTACGAGCAGTACTTC.

The chain carries TRBV24-1 and TRBJ1-5, with TRBD1 as a possible D gene (5 bases). Trimming took 4 bases from V and 3 from J, leaving 9 bases between them. This CDR3 spans 14 amino acids. In germline, CDR1 is KGHDR, CDR2 SFDVKD. For the CDR3, the DNA is TGTGCCACCAGTGAGCCCGGGGCCAATCAGCCCCAGCATTTT. As protein: CATSEPGANQPQHF.

This clonotype showed up many times. The J gene is TRBJ1-5, the V gene TRBV24-1; the match to TRBD1 covers 7 bases. The CDR3 extends over 16 amino acids. The ends lost 3 bases at V and 5 bases at J; junction bases unmatched: 9. Germline V gives CDR1 KGHDR, CDR2 SFDVKD. CDR3 loop: CATSDGPGQPDQPQHF. The CDR3 nucleotides are TGTGCCACCAGTGATGGACCGGGACAGCCCGATCAGCCCCAGCATTTT.

For the CDR3, the DNA is TGTGCCAGCAGCTGGCGACTCTCCTACGAGCAGTACTTC. The encoded protein is CASSWRLSYEQYF. This chain joins TRBV7-2 and TRBJ2-7; no clear D. V lost 4 bases and J 0 bases, leaving 7 bases between the germline ends. The CDR3 spans 13 residues. Germline CDR1 reads SGHTA; CDR2 reads FQGNSA.

This clonotype appeared many times. The V and J genes are TRBV5-1 and TRBJ2-2, with 13 positions matching TRBD2. Germline lookup yields CDR1 SGHRS and CDR2 YFSETQ. The CDR3 is made up of 15 amino acids. J gave up 7 bases and V 4 bases, and 4 bases lay outside the gene matches. CDR3: CASSGTSGTVGELFF. DNA of the CDR3: TGCGCCAGCAGCGGGACTAGCGGGACTGTCGGGGAGCTGTTTTTT.

This clonotype was seen repeatedly, ten times or more. This rearrangement joins TRBV27 to TRBJ2-6, with unresolved D. Germline V gene sequence: CDR1 MNHEY, CDR2 SMNVEV (reference sequence). The V and J ends lost 2 bases and 2 bases respectively, with 10 bases between them. CDR3 size: 16 residues. This chain's CDR3 is CASSLARAPGANVLTF. CDR3 nucleotide sequence: TGTGCCAGCAGTTTAGCGAGAGCCCCTGGGGCCAACGTCCTGACTTTC.

The CDR3 sequence is CASSSRSAGIKNIQYF. In DNA form, the CDR3 reads TGTGCCAGCAGTTCGCGATCGGCGGGGATAAAAAACATTCAGTACTTC. The V and J genes are TRBV28 and TRBJ2-4; tentatively, D is TRBD2 (6 bases). CDR3 length: 16 residues. Germline CDR1 is MDHEN and CDR2 is SYDVKM. V lost 4 bases, J lost 4 bases, and 17 bases lay in between.

V gene TRBV5-1 combines with J gene TRBJ2-5; D is uncertain. The germline CDR1 and CDR2 sequences are SGHRS and YFSETQ. The V and J ends lost 4 bases and 0 bases respectively, with 7 bases between them. The CDR3 covers 13 residues. The CDR3 loop is CASSQSNQETQYF. CDR3 nucleotide sequence: TGCGCCAGCAGCCAATCTAACCAAGAGACCCAGTACTTC.

J is TRBJ2-2 and V is TRBV7-9; D is possibly TRBD2 (6 bases). Per germline, CDR1 SEHNR and CDR2 FQNEAQ (reference sequence). The CDR3 spans 15 residues. V lost 1 base to trimming and J lost 7 bases, with 13 bases between them. CDR3 nucleotide sequence: TGTGCCAGCAGCTTAGGGCTAGCGATCGACGGGGAGCTGTTTTTT. Translating it yields CASSLGLAIDGELFF. Looking up the rest from reference TRBV7-9 and TRBJ2-2 gives the full variable domain: DTGVSQNPRHKITKRGQNVTFRCDPISEHNRLYWYRQTLGQGPEFLTYFQNEAQLEKSRLLSDRFSAERPKGSFSTLEIQRTEQGDSAMYLCASSLGLAIDGELFFGEGSRLTVL.

This clonotype was detected only a few times. This may stem from a read error, because a much larger clone lies one nucleotide away. The chain joins TRBV6-1 to TRBJ2-2; 7 nucleotides align to TRBD1. From germline, CDR1 is MNHNS and CDR2 SASEGT. Trimming at V came to 6 bases and at J to 6 bases, leaving 7 bases not matched to a gene. The CDR3 runs to 14 residues. CDR3 amino acids: CASRSNRGPGELFF. CDR3 DNA sequence: TGTGCCAGCAGGTCAAACAGGGGTCCCGGGGAGCTGTTTTTT.

This clonotype appeared many times. J is TRBJ2-4 and V is TRBV29-1, with unresolved D. Germline V gene lookup returns CDR1 SQVTM and CDR2 ANQGSEA. The CDR3 has 13 amino acids. The V gene lost 1 base and the J gene lost 1 base, with 5 bases spanning the gap. CDR3 residues: CSVEVGAKNIQYF. CDR3 nucleotides: TGCAGCGTTGAAGTCGGTGCCAAAAACATTCAGTACTTC.

Turning to this clonotype: This clone may be a read error of a much larger clone one base away. The chain recombines TRBV6-5 with TRBJ1-1, with D uncertain. The germline CDR1 and CDR2 sequences are MNHEY and SVGAGI. This CDR3 has 16 amino acids. The DNA for the CDR3 is TGTGCCAGCAGTTACTCGGGAAGTCAGTTGAACACTGGAGCTTTATTT. Translated: CASSYSGSQLNTGALF.